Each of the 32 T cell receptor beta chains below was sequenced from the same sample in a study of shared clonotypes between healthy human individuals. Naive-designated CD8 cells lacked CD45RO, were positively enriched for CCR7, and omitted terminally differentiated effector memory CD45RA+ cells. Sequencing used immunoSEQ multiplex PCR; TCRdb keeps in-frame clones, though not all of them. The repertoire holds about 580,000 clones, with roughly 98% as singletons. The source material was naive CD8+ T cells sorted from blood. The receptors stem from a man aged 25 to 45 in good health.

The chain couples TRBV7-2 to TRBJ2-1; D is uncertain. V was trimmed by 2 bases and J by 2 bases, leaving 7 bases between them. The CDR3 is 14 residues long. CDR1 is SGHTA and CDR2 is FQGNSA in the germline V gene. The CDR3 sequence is CASSLWPPYNEQFF. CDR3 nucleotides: TGTGCCAGCAGCTTATGGCCTCCCTACAATGAGCAGTTCTTC. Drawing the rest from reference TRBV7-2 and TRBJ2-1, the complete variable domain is GAGVSQSPSNKVTEKGKDVELRCDPISGHTALYWYRQSLGQGLEFLIYFQGNSAPDKSGLPSDRFSAERTGGSVSTLTIQRTQQEDSAVYLCASSLWPPYNEQFFGPGTRLTVL.

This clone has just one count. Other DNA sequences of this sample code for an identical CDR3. The chain's CDR3 is CASSLGQGYGYTF. The CDR3 DNA sequence: TGTGCCAGCAGTTTGGGGCAGGGATATGGCTACACCTTC. The chain carries TRBV27 and TRBJ1-2; D is perhaps TRBD1 (5 bases). CDR3 length: 13 residues. CDR1 is MNHEY, CDR2 SMNVEV, per germline (reference sequence). V shed 3 bases and J shed 5 bases, with 10 bases lying between them.

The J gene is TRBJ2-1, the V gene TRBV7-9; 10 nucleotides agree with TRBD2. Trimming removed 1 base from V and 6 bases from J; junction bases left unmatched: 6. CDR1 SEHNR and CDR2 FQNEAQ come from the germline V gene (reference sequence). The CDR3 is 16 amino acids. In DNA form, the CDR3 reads TGTGCCAGCAGCTTAGAGAGGTTAGCGGGAGGCAATGAGCAGTTCTTC. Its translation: CASSLERLAGGNEQFF.

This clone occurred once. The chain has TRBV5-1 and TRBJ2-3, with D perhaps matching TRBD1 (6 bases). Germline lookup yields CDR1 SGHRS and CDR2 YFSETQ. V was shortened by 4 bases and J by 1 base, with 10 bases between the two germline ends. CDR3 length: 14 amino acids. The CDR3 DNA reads TGCGCCAGCAGCGAGGGGGTGGGCACAGATACGCAGTATTTT. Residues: CASSEGVGTDTQYF.

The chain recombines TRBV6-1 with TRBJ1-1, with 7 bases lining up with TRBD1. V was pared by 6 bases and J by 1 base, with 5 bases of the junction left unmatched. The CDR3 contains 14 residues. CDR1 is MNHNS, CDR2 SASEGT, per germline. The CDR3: CASRLQGKNTEAFF. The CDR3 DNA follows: TGTGCCAGCAGACTACAGGGGAAGAACACTGAAGCTTTCTTT.

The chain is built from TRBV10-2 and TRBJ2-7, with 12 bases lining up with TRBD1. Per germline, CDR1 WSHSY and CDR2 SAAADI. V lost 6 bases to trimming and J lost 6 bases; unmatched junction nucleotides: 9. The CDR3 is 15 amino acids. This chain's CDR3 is CASSNPGQGAFEQYF. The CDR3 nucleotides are TGCGCCAGCAGCAATCCGGGACAGGGGGCATTCGAGCAGTACTTC.

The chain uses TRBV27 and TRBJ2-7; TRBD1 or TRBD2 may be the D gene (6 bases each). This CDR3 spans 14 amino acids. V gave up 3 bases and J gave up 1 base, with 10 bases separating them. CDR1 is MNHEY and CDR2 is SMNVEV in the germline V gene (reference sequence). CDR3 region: CASSFRGPSYEQYF. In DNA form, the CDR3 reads TGTGCCAGCAGTTTCCGGGGGCCGTCCTACGAGCAGTACTTC.

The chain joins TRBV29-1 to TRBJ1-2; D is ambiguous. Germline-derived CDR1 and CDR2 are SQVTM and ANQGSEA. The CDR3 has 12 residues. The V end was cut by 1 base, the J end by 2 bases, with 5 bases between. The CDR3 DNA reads TGCAGCGTTGAAGTTCTGAACTATGGCTACACCTTC. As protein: CSVEVLNYGYTF.

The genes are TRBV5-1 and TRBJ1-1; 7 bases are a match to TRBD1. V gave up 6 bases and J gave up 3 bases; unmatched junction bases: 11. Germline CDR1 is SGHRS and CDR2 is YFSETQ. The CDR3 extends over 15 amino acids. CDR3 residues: CASIEGGGGDTEAFF. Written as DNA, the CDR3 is TGCGCCAGCATCGAAGGGGGCGGAGGGGACACTGAAGCTTTCTTT. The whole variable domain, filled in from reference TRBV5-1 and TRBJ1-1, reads KAGVTQTPRYLIKTRGQQVTLSCSPISGHRSVSWYQQTPGQGLQFLFEYFSETQRNKGNFPGRFSGRQFSNSRSEMNVSTLELGDSALYLCASIEGGGGDTEAFFGQGTRLTVV.

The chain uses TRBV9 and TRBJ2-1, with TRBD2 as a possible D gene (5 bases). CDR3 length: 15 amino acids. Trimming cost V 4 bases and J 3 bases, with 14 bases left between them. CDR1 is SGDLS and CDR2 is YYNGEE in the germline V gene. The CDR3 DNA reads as TGTGCCAGCAGCCCCAGCGGTAATAACTACAATGAGCAGTTCTTC. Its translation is CASSPSGNNYNEQFF.

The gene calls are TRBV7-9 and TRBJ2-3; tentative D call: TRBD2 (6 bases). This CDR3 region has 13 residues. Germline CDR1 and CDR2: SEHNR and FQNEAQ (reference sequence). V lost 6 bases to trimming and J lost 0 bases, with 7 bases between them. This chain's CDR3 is CASRGGSTDTQYF. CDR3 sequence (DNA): TGTGCCAGCAGGGGGGGTAGCACAGATACGCAGTATTTT.

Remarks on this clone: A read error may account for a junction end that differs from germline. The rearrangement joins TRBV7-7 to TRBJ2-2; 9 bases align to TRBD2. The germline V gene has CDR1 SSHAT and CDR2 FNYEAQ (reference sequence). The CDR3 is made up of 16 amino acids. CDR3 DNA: TGTGCTAGCAGCTTAGGGCTAGCGGGGCACACCGGGGAGCTGTTTTTT. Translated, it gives CASSLGLAGHTGELFF.

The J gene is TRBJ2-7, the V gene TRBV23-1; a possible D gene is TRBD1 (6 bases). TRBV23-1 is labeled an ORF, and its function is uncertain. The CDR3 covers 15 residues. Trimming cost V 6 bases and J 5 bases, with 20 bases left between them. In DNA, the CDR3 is TGCGCCAGCAGGGGAGCCGGGACAAGCCGTGACGAGCAGTACTTC. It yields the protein CASRGAGTSRDEQYF.

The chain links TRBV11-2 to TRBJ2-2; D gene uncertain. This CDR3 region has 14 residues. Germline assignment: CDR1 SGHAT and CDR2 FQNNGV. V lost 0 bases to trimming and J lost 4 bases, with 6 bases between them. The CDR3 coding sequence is TGTGCCAGCAGCTTAGAGGTCGGCACCGGGGAGCTGTTTTTT. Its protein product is CASSLEVGTGELFF. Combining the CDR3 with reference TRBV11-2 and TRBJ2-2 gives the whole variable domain EAGVAQSPRYKIIEKRQSVAFWCNPISGHATLYWYQQILGQGPKLLIQFQNNGVVDDSQLPKDRFSAERLKGVDSTLKIQPAKLEDSAVYLCASSLEVGTGELFFGEGSRLTVL.

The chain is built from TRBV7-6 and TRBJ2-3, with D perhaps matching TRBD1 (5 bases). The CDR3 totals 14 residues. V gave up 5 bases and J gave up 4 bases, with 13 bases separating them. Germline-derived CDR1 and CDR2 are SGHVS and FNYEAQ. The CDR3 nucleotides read TGTGCCAGCAGCGTCGACCCAGGGTCAGATACGCAGTATTTT. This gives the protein CASSVDPGSDTQYF.

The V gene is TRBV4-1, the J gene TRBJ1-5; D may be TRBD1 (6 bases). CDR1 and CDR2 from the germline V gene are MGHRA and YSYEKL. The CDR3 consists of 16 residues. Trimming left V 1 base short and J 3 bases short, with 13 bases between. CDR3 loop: CASSQVSGVDNQPQHF. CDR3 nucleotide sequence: TGCGCCAGCAGCCAAGTGTCAGGGGTTGACAATCAGCCCCAGCATTTT.

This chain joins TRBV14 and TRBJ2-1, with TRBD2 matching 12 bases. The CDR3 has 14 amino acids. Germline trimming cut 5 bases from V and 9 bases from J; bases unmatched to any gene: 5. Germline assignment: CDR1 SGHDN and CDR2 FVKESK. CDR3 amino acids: CASSWTSGTLEQFF. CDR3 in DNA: TGTGCCAGCAGCTGGACTAGCGGGACTCTTGAGCAGTTCTTC.

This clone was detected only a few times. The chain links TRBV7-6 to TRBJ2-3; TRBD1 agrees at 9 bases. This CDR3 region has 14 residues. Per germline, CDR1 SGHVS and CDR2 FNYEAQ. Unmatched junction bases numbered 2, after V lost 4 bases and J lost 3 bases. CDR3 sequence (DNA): TGTGCCAGCAGCTCGGGACAGGGTACAGATACGCAGTATTTT. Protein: CASSSGQGTDTQYF.

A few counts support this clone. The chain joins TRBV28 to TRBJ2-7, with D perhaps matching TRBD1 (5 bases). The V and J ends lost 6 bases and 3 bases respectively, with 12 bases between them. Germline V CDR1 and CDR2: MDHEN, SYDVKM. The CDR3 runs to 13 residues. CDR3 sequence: CASRGQNNYEQYF. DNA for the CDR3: TGTGCCAGCAGGGGGCAGAACAACTACGAGCAGTACTTC.

Written as DNA, the CDR3 is TGCGCCAGCAGTCGCGCCCTTCGCAATGAGCAGTTCTTC. This encodes CASSRALRNEQFF. The rearrangement links TRBV10-2 to TRBJ2-1, with D uncertain. In germline, CDR1 is WSHSY, CDR2 SAAADI. This CDR3 has 13 residues. The V gene lost 5 bases and the J gene lost 6 bases, with 11 bases spanning the gap.

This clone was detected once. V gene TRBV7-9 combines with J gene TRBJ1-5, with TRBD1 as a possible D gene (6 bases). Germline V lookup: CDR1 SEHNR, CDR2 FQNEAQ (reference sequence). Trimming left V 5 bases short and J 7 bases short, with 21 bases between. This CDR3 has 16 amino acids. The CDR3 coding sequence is TGTGCCAGCAGCCCTGATACAGGGCAATTGGACCAGCCCCAGCATTTT. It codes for CASSPDTGQLDQPQHF. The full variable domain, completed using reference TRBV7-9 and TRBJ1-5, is DTGVSQNPRHKITKRGQNVTFRCDPISEHNRLYWYRQTLGQGPEFLTYFQNEAQLEKSRLLSDRFSAERPKGSFSTLEIQRTEQGDSAMYLCASSPDTGQLDQPQHFGDGTRLSIL.

CDR3 sequence reads: CASTQGGGSQPQHF. DNA for the CDR3: TGTGCCAGCACCCAGGGGGGCGGAAGTCAGCCCCAGCATTTT. The V call is TRBV27, the J call TRBJ1-5; TRBD1 agrees at 7 bases. CDR3 length: 14 amino acids. Germline CDR1 is MNHEY and CDR2 is SMNVEV (reference sequence). Losses at the gene ends were 7 bases for V and 6 bases for J; bases not matched to a gene: 9.

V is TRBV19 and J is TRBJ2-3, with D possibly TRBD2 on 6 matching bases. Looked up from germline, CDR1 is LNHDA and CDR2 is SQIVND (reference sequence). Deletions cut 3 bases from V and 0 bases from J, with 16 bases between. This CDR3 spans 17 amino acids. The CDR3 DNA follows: TGTGCCAGTAGTATCGGGGGTACGAGCGGGAGCACAGATACGCAGTATTTT. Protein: CASSIGGTSGSTDTQYF.

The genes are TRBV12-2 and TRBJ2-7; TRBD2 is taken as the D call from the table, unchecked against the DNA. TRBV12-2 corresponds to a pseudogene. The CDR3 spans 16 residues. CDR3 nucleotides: TGTGCAAGTCGCTTAGGATACGGGAGGCCATGGGACGAGCAGTACTTC. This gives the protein CASRLGYGRPWDEQYF.

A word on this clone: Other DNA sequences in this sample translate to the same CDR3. CDR3 residues: CASSFGTSAYEQYF. CDR3 nucleotides: TGTGCCAGCAGCTTCGGGACTAGCGCTTACGAGCAGTACTTC. The chain carries TRBV11-2 and TRBJ2-7; TRBD2 matches 10 bases. Germline loops: CDR1 SGHAT, CDR2 FQNNGV. V lost 3 bases and J lost 4; bases outside the gene matches: 3. The length of the CDR3 is 14 residues.

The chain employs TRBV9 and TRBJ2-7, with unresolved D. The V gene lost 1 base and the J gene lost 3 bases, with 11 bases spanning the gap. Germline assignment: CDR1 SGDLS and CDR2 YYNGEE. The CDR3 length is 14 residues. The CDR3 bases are TGTGCCAGCAGCGTAAGGGATGGGGACTACGAGCAGTACTTC. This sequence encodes CASSVRDGDYEQYF.

CDR3 in DNA: TGTGCCATCAGTGAGTCGACAGGGGCCTCCTACAATGAGCAGTTCTTC. Protein: CAISESTGASYNEQFF. The chain links TRBV10-3 to TRBJ2-1; 8 nucleotides match TRBD1. The CDR3 runs 16 residues. The trim removed 0 bases at V and 0 bases at J, leaving 1 base unmatched. The germline CDR1 and CDR2 sequences are ENHRY and SYGVKD.

This CDR3 is CASSQEGGFYEQYF. As DNA, the CDR3 is TGCGCCAGCAGCCAAGAGGGCGGATTCTACGAGCAGTACTTC. The rearrangement joins TRBV4-3 to TRBJ2-7, with unresolved D. The V end lost 0 bases, the J end lost 3 bases, and 9 bases lay between the germline ends. Per germline, CDR1 LGHNA and CDR2 YSLEER. This CDR3 contains 14 residues.

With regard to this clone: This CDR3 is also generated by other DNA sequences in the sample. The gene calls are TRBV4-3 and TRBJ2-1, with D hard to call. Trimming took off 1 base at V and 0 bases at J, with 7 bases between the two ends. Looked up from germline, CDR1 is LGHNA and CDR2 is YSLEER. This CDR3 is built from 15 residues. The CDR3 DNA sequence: TGCGCCAGCAGCCAAGTCGTAAGCTCCTACAATGAGCAGTTCTTC. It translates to CASSQVVSSYNEQFF.

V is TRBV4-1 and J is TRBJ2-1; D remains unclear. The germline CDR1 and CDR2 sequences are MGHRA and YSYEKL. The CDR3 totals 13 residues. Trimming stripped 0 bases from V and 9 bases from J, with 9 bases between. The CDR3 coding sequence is TGCGCCAGCAGCCAAGAGGCGTACCGTGAGCAGTTCTTC. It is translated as CASSQEAYREQFF.

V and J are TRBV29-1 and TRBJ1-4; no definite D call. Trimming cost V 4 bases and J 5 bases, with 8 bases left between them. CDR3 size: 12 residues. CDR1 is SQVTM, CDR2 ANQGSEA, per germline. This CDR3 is CSVGRNNEKLFF. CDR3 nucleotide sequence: TGCAGCGTTGGACGGAACAATGAAAAACTGTTTTTT.

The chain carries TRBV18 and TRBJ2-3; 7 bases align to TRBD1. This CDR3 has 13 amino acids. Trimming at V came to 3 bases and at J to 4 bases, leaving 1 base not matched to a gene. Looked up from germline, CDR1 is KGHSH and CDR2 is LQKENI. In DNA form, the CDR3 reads TGTGCCAGCTCACCCGGACAGGCAGATACGCAGTATTTT. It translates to CASSPGQADTQYF. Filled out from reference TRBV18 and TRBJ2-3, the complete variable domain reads NAGVMQNPRHLVRRRGQEARLRCSPMKGHSHVYWYRQLPEEGLKFMVYLQKENIIDESGMPKERFSAEFPKEGPSILRIQQVVRGDSAAYFCASSPGQADTQYFGPGTRLTVL.